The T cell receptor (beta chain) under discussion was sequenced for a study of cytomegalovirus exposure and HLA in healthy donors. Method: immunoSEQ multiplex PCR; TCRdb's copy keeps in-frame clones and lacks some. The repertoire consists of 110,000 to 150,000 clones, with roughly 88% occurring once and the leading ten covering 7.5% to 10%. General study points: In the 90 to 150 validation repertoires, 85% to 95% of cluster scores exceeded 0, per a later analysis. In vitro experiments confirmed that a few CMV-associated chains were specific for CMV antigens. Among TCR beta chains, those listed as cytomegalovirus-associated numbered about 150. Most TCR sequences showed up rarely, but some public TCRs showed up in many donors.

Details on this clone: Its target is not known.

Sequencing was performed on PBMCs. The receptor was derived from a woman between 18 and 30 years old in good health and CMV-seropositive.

The CDR3 bases are TGTGCTAGTGGTTTGGCAGGGGCAGATACGCAGTATTTT. It translates to CASGLAGADTQYF. The chain employs TRBV12-5 and TRBJ2-3; the D gene is possibly TRBD1 (6 bases). Germline V gives CDR1 LGHNT, CDR2 FRNRAP. This CDR3 is built from 13 residues. V was shortened by 1 base and J by 4 bases, with 6 bases between the two germline ends.